Shown below are 27 T cell receptor beta chains from a single sample sequenced in a study of blood T cell repertoires in COVID-19. TCRdb's table, derived via immunoSEQ multiplex PCR, lists solely in-frame clones and lacks some. The sample has around 93,000 clones, 75% to 90% seen once. The sample comprised peripheral blood. These receptors were collected from a man at least 80 years old with acute or convalescent COVID-19.

The V call is TRBV5-4, the J call TRBJ1-2, with 8 nucleotides matching TRBD1. CDR1 is SGHNT, CDR2 YYREEE, per germline (reference sequence). The V gene end was trimmed by 7 bases and the J gene end by 7 bases; junction bases not matched to a gene: 9. This CDR3 region has 13 residues. CDR3 bases: TGTGCCAGCGGGGGGACAGGAGGTACTGGCTACACCTTC. Translating gives CASGGTGGTGYTF. Based on the CDR3 plus reference TRBV5-4 and TRBJ1-2, the full variable domain is ETGVTQSPTHLIKTRGQQVTLRCSSQSGHNTVSWYQQALGQGPQFIFQYYREEENGRGNFPPRFSGLQFPNYSSELNVNALELDDSALYLCASGGTGGTGYTFGSGTRLTVV.

The chain uses TRBV7-2 and TRBJ2-5; D gene ambiguous. Germline CDR1 is SGHTA and CDR2 is FQGNSA. CDR3 size: 14 residues. The ends were cut back, 5 bases at V and 7 bases at J, with 17 bases in the middle. The CDR3 sequence is CASSHDPRIATQYF. The CDR3 coding sequence is TGTGCCAGCAGCCACGACCCCCGTATAGCGACCCAGTACTTC.

The CDR3: CASSLVEGSGGETQYF. CDR3 bases: TGCGCCAGCAGCTTGGTTGAGGGCTCGGGCGGGGAGACCCAGTACTTC. The chain couples TRBV5-1 to TRBJ2-5, with a weak D call TRBD2 (5 bases). Germline V gene sequence: CDR1 SGHRS, CDR2 YFSETQ. Deletions cut 0 bases from V and 5 bases from J, with 17 bases between. The CDR3 has 16 amino acids. Filled out from reference TRBV5-1 and TRBJ2-5, the complete variable domain reads KAGVTQTPRYLIKTRGQQVTLSCSPISGHRSVSWYQQTPGQGLQFLFEYFSETQRNKGNFPGRFSGRQFSNSRSEMNVSTLELGDSALYLCASSLVEGSGGETQYFGPGTRLLVL.

J is TRBJ1-2 and V is TRBV9; 9 positions agree with TRBD1. CDR3 length: 15 amino acids. V dropped 3 bases and J dropped 3; count of bases not matched to a gene: 6. In germline, CDR1 is SGDLS, CDR2 YYNGEE. CDR3 DNA sequence: TGTGCCAGCAGCGGATCACAGGGGGCGGACTATGGCTACACCTTC. The encoded protein is CASSGSQGADYGYTF.

The chain employs TRBV3-1 (or the pseudogene TRBV3-2) and TRBJ1-2, with D possibly matching TRBD1 (6 bases). The CDR3 totals 15 residues. In germline, CDR1 is LGHDT, CDR2 YNNKEL (reference sequence). V gave up 2 bases and J gave up 0 bases, with 10 bases separating them. CDR3 in DNA: TGTGCCAGCAGCCAAAGGGGACAAACTAACTATGGCTACACCTTC. Translated: CASSQRGQTNYGYTF.

The chain links TRBV9 to TRBJ1-2, with D tentatively TRBD1 (6 bases). Trimming took off 0 bases at V and 0 bases at J, with 9 bases between the two ends. Germline CDR1 SGDLS, CDR2 YYNGEE. CDR3 size: 15 residues. DNA for the CDR3: TGTGCCAGCAGCGTAGCAGGGGACCCTAACTATGGCTACACCTTC. Its translation is CASSVAGDPNYGYTF.

CDR3 coding DNA: TGCGCCAGCAGTGTCGACAGGGGGAAACTGTTTTTT. Translated, it gives CASSVDRGKLFF. The chain links TRBV5-1 to TRBJ1-4, with 9 bases aligning to TRBD1. The CDR3 spans 12 residues. Germline-derived CDR1 and CDR2 are SGHRS and YFSETQ. Trimming cost V 5 bases and J 11 bases; bases outside gene matches: 4.

To note about this clone: An end of the junction differs from the germline gene, which may be a read error. The chain carries TRBV6-5 and TRBJ1-5; TRBD1 might be the D (6 bases). Germline values: CDR1 MNHEY, CDR2 SVGAGI. This CDR3 has 15 residues. CDR3 bases: TGTGCCGGCAGCTACACAGGGTTTTCGAGTCAGCCCCAGCATTTT. This encodes CAGSYTGFSSQPQHF.

The chain combines TRBV3-1 (or the pseudogene TRBV3-2) with TRBJ1-2; D possibly corresponds to TRBD1 (6 bases). Germline V gene lookup returns CDR1 LGHDT and CDR2 YNNKEL (reference sequence). V lost 1 base and J lost 3, with 12 bases in between. There are 15 residues in the CDR3. CDR3 DNA sequence: TGTGCCAGCAGCCAAGGCAGGGGTTCCCACTATGGCTACACCTTC. Translating gives CASSQGRGSHYGYTF.

This chain links TRBV6-5 with TRBJ2-3; the match to TRBD1 covers 8 bases. There are 14 residues in the CDR3. The germline gives CDR1 MNHEY, CDR2 SVGAGI. V shed 6 bases, J shed 4 bases, and the junction held 6 bases outside the gene matches. The CDR3 loop is CASRRPGGPDTQYF. In DNA form, the CDR3 reads TGTGCCAGCAGACGACCAGGGGGCCCAGATACGCAGTATTTT.

The J gene is TRBJ1-5, the V gene TRBV5-1; 9 bases agree with TRBD1. Germline V gene data show CDR1 as SGHRS and CDR2 as YFSETQ. The V gene end was trimmed by 4 bases and the J gene end by 1 base; junction bases not matched to a gene: 3. CDR3 length: 15 amino acids. CDR3 region: CASSPGTGSNQPQHF. CDR3 in DNA: TGCGCCAGCAGCCCAGGGACAGGGAGCAATCAGCCCCAGCATTTT.

The V and J genes are TRBV10-3 and TRBJ1-5, with D possibly being TRBD1 (6 bases). Germline-derived CDR1 and CDR2 are ENHRY and SYGVKD. Trimming left V 2 bases short and J 1 base short, with 9 bases between. The CDR3 contains 15 residues. This CDR3 is CAISETGLSNQPQHF. CDR3 coding DNA: TGTGCCATCAGTGAGACAGGGTTAAGCAATCAGCCCCAGCATTTT.

About this clone: One end of the junction does not line up with germline, which may come from a read error. This chain joins TRBV7-7 and TRBJ2-2; 9 nucleotides align to TRBD2. In germline, CDR1 is SSHAT, CDR2 FNYEAQ (reference sequence). This CDR3 comprises 16 residues. The CDR3 nucleotides are TGTGCTAGCAGCTTTTCCGCGGGAGGGCCCCCTGGGGAGCTGTTTTTT. Protein: CASSFSAGGPPGELFF.

The chain recombines TRBV28 with TRBJ1-5; 7 bases agree with TRBD1. This CDR3 has 15 amino acids. The J segment lost 1 base and the V segment lost 2 bases, leaving 2 bases of the junction unmatched. Germline CDR1 is MDHEN and CDR2 is SYDVKM. The CDR3 protein is CASSLAGGSNQPQHF. DNA for the CDR3: TGTGCCAGCAGTTTAGCAGGGGGAAGCAATCAGCCCCAGCATTTT.

The chain has TRBV28 and TRBJ1-4, with 9 bases aligning to TRBD1. Germline-derived CDR1 and CDR2 are MDHEN and SYDVKM. This CDR3 region has 17 residues. Unmatched junction bases numbered 9, after V lost 6 bases and J lost 1 base. The CDR3 loop reads CASRTPGQGVTNEKLFF. In DNA, the CDR3 is TGTGCCAGCAGAACTCCGGGACAGGGAGTAACTAATGAAAAACTGTTTTTT.

This chain uses TRBV5-1 with TRBJ1-1, with D maybe TRBD1 (5 bases). V was trimmed by 0 bases and J by 4 bases, leaving 10 bases between them. Germline-derived CDR1 and CDR2 are SGHRS and YFSETQ. The CDR3 loop spans 14 amino acids. This CDR3 reads CASSLVVGATEAFF. The CDR3, as DNA: TGCGCCAGCAGCTTGGTGGTAGGGGCCACTGAAGCTTTCTTT.

The V call is TRBV5-1, the J call TRBJ2-5, with D tentatively TRBD1 (6 bases). Germline V lookup: CDR1 SGHRS, CDR2 YFSETQ. Trimming stripped 6 bases from V and 13 bases from J, with 16 bases between. The CDR3 consists of 11 residues. The CDR3 DNA sequence: TGCGCCAGCACGGAACAGGGAACTAGGTACTTC. As protein: CASTEQGTRYF.

V and J are TRBV5-6 and TRBJ1-6; D gene unclear. Germline values: CDR1 SGHDT, CDR2 YYEEEE. Between the trimmed V and J ends, which lost 7 bases and 2 bases, there was a span of 4 bases. This CDR3 has 12 residues. The CDR3 loop reads CASGAYNSPLHF. Written as DNA, the CDR3 is TGTGCCAGCGGAGCCTATAATTCACCCCTCCACTTT. The full variable domain, completed using reference TRBV5-6 and TRBJ1-6, is DAGVTQSPTHLIKTRGQQVTLRCSPKSGHDTVSWYQQALGQGPQFIFQYYEEEERQRGNFPDRFSGHQFPNYSSELNVNALLLGDSALYLCASGAYNSPLHFGNGTRLTVT.

This clone was seen once. V gene TRBV6-1 combines with J gene TRBJ1-5; D remains unclear. The germline V gene encodes CDR1 MNHNS and CDR2 SASEGT. The CDR3 sequence is 15 residues long. Deletions cut 1 base from V and 2 bases from J, with 9 bases between. The chain's CDR3 is CASSEGLFGNQPQHF. As DNA, the CDR3 is TGTGCCAGCAGTGAAGGGCTTTTCGGCAATCAGCCCCAGCATTTT.

The chain uses TRBV19 and TRBJ1-2; 7 bases are a match to TRBD1. Germline V gene data show CDR1 as LNHDA and CDR2 as SQIVND (reference sequence). V was pared by 5 bases and J by 3 bases, with 6 bases of the junction left unmatched. There are 14 residues in the CDR3. CDR3 amino acids: CASSPDRVDYGYTF. The CDR3, as DNA: TGTGCCAGTAGTCCTGACAGGGTCGACTATGGCTACACCTTC.

This clone was recorded a few times. This chain joins TRBV4-1 and TRBJ1-2; no definite D call. CDR1 is MGHRA, CDR2 YSYEKL, per germline. Trimming removed 1 base at V and 6 bases at J, with 15 bases between. The CDR3 spans 15 residues. The CDR3 sequence: CASSQAEGRRDGYTF. The CDR3 coding sequence is TGCGCCAGCAGCCAAGCCGAGGGTAGAAGGGATGGCTACACCTTC.

This clone was picked up a small number of times. The gene calls are TRBV30 and TRBJ2-1, with 7 bases matching TRBD2. The germline CDR1 and CDR2 sequences are GTSNPN and SVGIG (reference sequence). There are 16 residues in the CDR3. Trimming cost V 2 bases and J 6 bases; bases outside gene matches: 13. The CDR3 sequence is CAWSTVGAGVGNEQFF. DNA of the CDR3: TGTGCCTGGAGTACAGTTGGGGCGGGAGTAGGCAATGAGCAGTTCTTC.

This chain connects TRBV19 to TRBJ2-7; D is unclear. CDR1 is LNHDA and CDR2 is SQIVND in the germline V gene (reference sequence). V lost 2 bases to trimming and J lost 0 bases, with 5 bases between them. The CDR3 contains 13 residues. Here the CDR3 DNA reads TGTGCCAGTAGTATAAGAGACTCCTACGAGCAGTACTTC. It translates to CASSIRDSYEQYF.

The J gene is TRBJ2-2, the V gene TRBV5-4, with D perhaps matching TRBD2 (6 bases). Trimming shortened V by 2 bases and J by 5 bases, and 13 bases separated the two germline ends. CDR3 length: 15 amino acids. Germline loops: CDR1 SGHNT, CDR2 YYREEE (reference sequence). The CDR3 loop is CASSLPGSGTGELFF. In nucleotides, the CDR3 is TGTGCCAGCAGCTTACCCGGGAGTGGGACCGGGGAGCTGTTTTTT.

The CDR3 sequence: CASSLGQGELNEQFF. DNA for the CDR3: TGTGCCAGCAGCTTAGGTCAGGGGGAATTGAATGAGCAGTTCTTC. The chain joins TRBV7-7 to TRBJ2-1; 7 bases fit TRBD1. The CDR3 totals 15 residues. From germline, CDR1 is SSHAT and CDR2 FNYEAQ (reference sequence). V gave up 1 base and J gave up 7 bases; unmatched junction bases: 7.

The rearrangement joins TRBV18 to TRBJ2-1; D is perhaps TRBD1 (7 bases). The germline V gene encodes CDR1 KGHSH and CDR2 LQKENI. Trimming cost V 4 bases and J 3 bases, with 19 bases left between them. CDR3 size: 17 residues. In DNA form, the CDR3 reads TGTGCCAGCTCACTCACGACAGGGCGGGGTAGCTACAATGAGCAGTTCTTC. Its protein product is CASSLTTGRGSYNEQFF.

This chain uses TRBV4-3 with TRBJ2-2; 9 bases agree with TRBD2. V shed 0 bases and J 2 bases; nucleotides not matched to a gene: 10. Germline CDR1 reads LGHNA; CDR2 reads YSLEER. CDR3 length: 19 residues. This CDR3 reads CASSQEIRGLAGNTGELFF. The CDR3 DNA sequence: TGCGCCAGCAGCCAAGAGATAAGGGGGCTAGCGGGAAACACCGGGGAGCTGTTTTTT.